A selection of T cell receptor beta chains follows, all from one sample in a study of blood T cell repertoires in COVID-19. Only in-frame clones appear in the TCRdb table, and some are missing; sequencing was by immunoSEQ multiplex PCR. The table records approximately 390,000 clones, 87% of them present only once. Sequences were obtained from PBMCs or T cells enriched from blood (not recorded which). The source is a woman between 45 and 60 years old who had recovered from COVID-19. CDR3s include the opening cysteine and the closing phenylalanine or tryptophan. D genes are given only for firm matches. Clone size, where shown, is once, few, many, or a class for clones that have expanded.

j_gene: TRBJ2-1
abundance: .
v_gene: TRBV24-1
d_gene: .
CDR3aa: CATSDFGGWNSYNEQFF
CDR3nt: TGTGCCACCAGTGATTTCGGAGGATGGAACTCCTACAATGAGCAGTTCTTC

j_gene: TRBJ2-1
abundance: .
v_gene: TRBV7-3
d_gene: .
CDR3aa: CASSLITRIEGNEQFF
CDR3nt: TGTGCCAGCAGCTTAATCACCCGGATAGAGGGCAATGAGCAGTTCTTC

j_gene: TRBJ1-1
abundance: once
v_gene: TRBV6-6
d_gene: .
CDR3aa: CASSQEWAFF
CDR3nt: TGTGCCAGCAGTCAGGAGTGGGCTTTCTTT

j_gene: TRBJ2-5
abundance: .
v_gene: TRBV28
d_gene: TRBD2
CDR3aa: CASTLGGIMETQYF
CDR3nt: TGTGCCAGCACCTTGGGGGGGATTATGGAGACCCAGTACTTC

j_gene: TRBJ2-1
abundance: .
v_gene: TRBV5-5
d_gene: TRBD1
CDR3aa: CASSLQGRSNEQFF
CDR3nt: TGTGCCAGCAGCTTACAGGGGCGAAGCAATGAGCAGTTCTTC

j_gene: TRBJ1-5
abundance: .
v_gene: TRBV2
d_gene: .
CDR3aa: CASSERGRGGYQPQHF
CDR3nt: TGTGCCAGCAGTGAACGGGGTAGGGGGGGTTATCAGCCCCAGCATTTT

j_gene: TRBJ1-6
abundance: .
v_gene: TRBV28
d_gene: .
CDR3aa: CASSSNRADNSPLHF
CDR3nt: TGTGCCAGCAGTTCCAACAGGGCGGATAATTCACCCCTCCACTTT

j_gene: TRBJ1-6
abundance: .
v_gene: TRBV18
d_gene: TRBD1
CDR3aa: CASSGQGNNSPLHF
CDR3nt: TGTGCCAGCTCAGGACAGGGGAATAATTCACCCCTCCACTTT

j_gene: TRBJ2-7
abundance: once
v_gene: TRBV2
d_gene: .
CDR3aa: CASRNLAFTSYEQYF
CDR3nt: TGTGCCAGCAGAAACCTAGCGTTTACATCCTACGAGCAGTACTTC

j_gene: TRBJ1-2
abundance: once
v_gene: TRBV5-1
d_gene: TRBD1
CDR3aa: CASSHGTGVNYGYTF
CDR3nt: TGCGCCAGCAGCCACGGGACAGGGGTTAACTATGGCTACACCTTC

j_gene: TRBJ1-6
abundance: .
v_gene: TRBV18
d_gene: .
CDR3aa: CASSPPGRGSYNSPLHF
CDR3nt: TGTGCCAGCTCACCACCGGGCAGGGGATCCTATAATTCACCCCTCCACTTT

j_gene: TRBJ2-7
abundance: .
v_gene: TRBV2
d_gene: .
CDR3aa: CASILRQGSHEQYF
CDR3nt: TGTGCCAGCATTTTGCGCCAGGGTAGCCACGAGCAGTACTTC

j_gene: TRBJ1-2
abundance: .
v_gene: TRBV10-3
d_gene: .
CDR3aa: CAISAETGANYGYTF
CDR3nt: TGTGCCATCAGTGCCGAGACAGGCGCTAACTATGGCTACACCTTC

j_gene: TRBJ1-5
abundance: .
v_gene: TRBV18
d_gene: TRBD1
CDR3aa: CASSPAGGTGVQPQHF
CDR3nt: TGTGCCAGCTCACCAGCGGGAGGGACAGGGGTTCAGCCCCAGCATTTT

j_gene: TRBJ1-1
abundance: once
v_gene: TRBV14
d_gene: .
CDR3aa: CASSPPGQGSEAFF
CDR3nt: TGTGCTAGCAGCCCCCCAGGTCAGGGGAGTGAAGCTTTCTTT

j_gene: TRBJ1-4
abundance: .
v_gene: TRBV5-1
d_gene: TRBD1
CDR3aa: CASGTGIGEKLFF
CDR3nt: TGCGCCAGCGGGACAGGGATTGGGGAAAAACTGTTTTTT

j_gene: TRBJ2-2
abundance: .
v_gene: TRBV30
d_gene: TRBD2
CDR3aa: CAWSRVGASGTGELFF
CDR3nt: TGTGCCTGGAGTAGGGTCGGGGCTAGCGGCACCGGGGAGCTGTTTTTT

j_gene: TRBJ2-5
abundance: .
v_gene: TRBV3-1/TRBV3-2
d_gene: .
CDR3aa: CASSQGEQGRETQYF
CDR3nt: TGTGCCAGCAGCCAAGGGGAGCAGGGGCGGGAGACCCAGTACTTC

j_gene: TRBJ1-5
abundance: .
v_gene: TRBV18
d_gene: .
CDR3aa: CASSPGQFNQPQHF
CDR3nt: TGTGCCAGCTCACCCGGACAGTTCAATCAGCCCCAGCATTTT

j_gene: TRBJ1-6
abundance: .
v_gene: TRBV4-1
d_gene: .
CDR3aa: CATSQLGGRAASPLHF
CDR3nt: TGCGCCACCAGCCAACTCGGGGGAAGGGCGGCTTCACCCCTCCACTTT

j_gene: TRBJ1-1
abundance: once
v_gene: TRBV30
d_gene: .
CDR3aa: CAFDPGIYGGSQAFF
CDR3nt: TGTGCCTTTGATCCGGGAATATATGGGGGGTCACAAGCTTTCTTT

j_gene: TRBJ2-7
abundance: .
v_gene: TRBV21-1
d_gene: .
CDR3aa: CASSKVGALTPYEQYF
CDR3nt: TGTGCCAGCAGCAAAGTGGGGGCGCTTACCCCCTACGAGCAGTACTTC

j_gene: TRBJ2-7
abundance: .
v_gene: TRBV5-1
d_gene: TRBD1
CDR3aa: CASSSDRGHEQYF
CDR3nt: TGCGCCAGCAGCTCAGACAGGGGCCACGAGCAGTACTTC

j_gene: TRBJ2-7
abundance: .
v_gene: TRBV4-1
d_gene: .
CDR3aa: CASSQEGQGRKQYF
CDR3nt: TGCGCCAGCAGCCAAGAAGGCCAGGGTCGCAAACAGTACTTC

j_gene: TRBJ2-3
abundance: .
v_gene: TRBV29-1
d_gene: TRBD1
CDR3aa: CSGGTGTDTQYF
CDR3nt: TGCAGCGGCGGGACAGGGACAGATACGCAGTATTTT

j_gene: TRBJ1-2
abundance: .
v_gene: TRBV7-9
d_gene: .
CDR3aa: CASSLEGGGPQGYTF
CDR3nt: TGTGCCAGCAGCTTAGAAGGGGGGGGGCCTCAGGGCTACACCTTC

j_gene: TRBJ1-2
abundance: .
v_gene: TRBV9
d_gene: .
CDR3aa: CASSVGDTANYGYTF
CDR3nt: TGTGCCAGCAGCGTAGGGGACACAGCTAACTATGGCTACACCTTC

j_gene: TRBJ1-2
abundance: .
v_gene: TRBV7-2
d_gene: .
CDR3aa: CASSFGERTGYTF
CDR3nt: TGTGCCAGCAGCTTCGGAGAGCGCACAGGCTACACCTTC

j_gene: TRBJ2-5
abundance: .
v_gene: TRBV7-9
d_gene: .
CDR3aa: CASGGETQYF
CDR3nt: TGTGCCAGCGGGGGGGAGACCCAGTACTTC

j_gene: TRBJ2-2
abundance: .
v_gene: TRBV13
d_gene: TRBD1
CDR3aa: CASSSAPSDRGVGGELFF
CDR3nt: TGTGCCAGCAGCTCCGCACCCTCCGACAGGGGGGTTGGCGGGGAGCTGTTTTTT

j_gene: TRBJ2-7
abundance: few
v_gene: TRBV4-1
d_gene: TRBD2
CDR3aa: CASSQVSGGITPYEQYF
CDR3nt: TGCGCCAGCAGCCAAGTGTCCGGGGGGATCACACCCTACGAGCAGTACTTC

j_gene: TRBJ2-2
abundance: .
v_gene: TRBV7-9
d_gene: TRBD1
CDR3aa: CASSLGTGLTGELFF
CDR3nt: TGTGCCAGCAGCTTAGGGACAGGGCTCACCGGGGAGCTGTTTTTT

j_gene: TRBJ2-1
abundance: .
v_gene: TRBV6-4
d_gene: TRBD1
CDR3aa: CASSHRRARLGTGGPEQFF
CDR3nt: TGTGCCAGCAGCCACAGGAGGGCCCGCTTGGGGACAGGGGGTCCTGAGCAGTTCTTC

j_gene: TRBJ1-1
abundance: .
v_gene: TRBV5-4
d_gene: .
CDR3aa: CASSSTDEAFF
CDR3nt: TGTGCCAGCAGCTCAACAGATGAAGCTTTCTTT

j_gene: TRBJ2-7
abundance: .
v_gene: TRBV7-8
d_gene: .
CDR3aa: CASSPRTGRADEQYF
CDR3nt: TGTGCCAGCAGCCCCAGAACAGGGAGGGCGGACGAGCAGTACTTC

j_gene: TRBJ1-6
abundance: .
v_gene: TRBV7-9
d_gene: TRBD1
CDR3aa: CASSLEGTVDSPLHF
CDR3nt: TGTGCCAGCAGCTTAGAGGGGACAGTAGATTCACCCCTCCACTTT

j_gene: TRBJ1-4
abundance: .
v_gene: TRBV15
d_gene: TRBD1
CDR3aa: CATNPGQGAINEKLFF
CDR3nt: TGTGCCACGAATCCGGGACAGGGGGCGATTAATGAAAAACTGTTTTTT

j_gene: TRBJ2-7
abundance: .
v_gene: TRBV11-2
d_gene: .
CDR3aa: CASSLGVRAYEQYF
CDR3nt: TGTGCCAGCAGCTTAGGCGTCCGGGCCTACGAGCAGTACTTC

j_gene: TRBJ2-5
abundance: .
v_gene: TRBV30
d_gene: .
CDR3aa: CAWAQEGGTQYF
CDR3nt: TGTGCCTGGGCGCAGGAGGGAGGGACCCAGTACTTC

j_gene: TRBJ2-7
abundance: .
v_gene: TRBV2
d_gene: TRBD2
CDR3aa: CASRLLAGPVYEQYF
CDR3nt: TGTGCCAGCAGGCTTTTAGCGGGGCCCGTCTACGAGCAGTACTTC

j_gene: TRBJ2-5
abundance: .
v_gene: TRBV27
d_gene: TRBD2
CDR3aa: CASSSGGEETQYF
CDR3nt: TGTGCCAGCAGTTCTGGGGGGGAAGAGACCCAGTACTTC

j_gene: TRBJ2-7
abundance: .
v_gene: TRBV6-2/TRBV6-3
d_gene: TRBD1
CDR3aa: CASSAPAGTGVKYQYF
CDR3nt: TGTGCCAGCAGTGCTCCCGCCGGGACAGGGGTTAAGTATCAGTACTTC

j_gene: TRBJ1-4
abundance: once
v_gene: TRBV28
d_gene: .
CDR3aa: CASSSGTPDEKLFF
CDR3nt: TGTGCCAGCAGCTCTGGGACACCCGATGAAAAACTGTTTTTT

j_gene: TRBJ1-2
abundance: .
v_gene: TRBV7-2
d_gene: .
CDR3aa: CASSLEAEIYGYTF
CDR3nt: TGTGCCAGCAGCTTAGAAGCGGAGATATATGGCTACACCTTC